This T cell receptor (beta chain) originates from a study of blood T cell repertoires in COVID-19. Study information: Spain, Italy and the United States supplied samples that represented acute and convalescent COVID-19. Nucleic acid was either cDNA or gDNA, and it came from T cells, B-cell-depleted T cells, or PBMCs.

As processed by the authors: Amplifying reference gene primers gave estimates of nucleated cell counts. Profiled with immunoSEQ multiplex PCR; TCRdb holds only in-frame clones, not every one. The DNA was the basis for D and trimming; V, J and clone size are from that table. The sample yields about 250,000 clones, about 79% seen once. This CDR3 is 15 amino acids long. V was shortened by 1 base and J by 6 bases, with 12 bases between the two germline ends. The V gene's germline CDR1 is MNHEY and CDR2 SMNVEV (reference sequence). The sequence was obtained from an elderly man with acute or convalescent COVID-19. This chain joins TRBV27 and TRBJ2-2; D uncertain. The specimen was peripheral blood. CDR3 sequence: CASSLLQAWSGELFF. The CDR3 DNA is TGTGCCAGCAGTTTATTGCAGGCCTGGTCCGGGGAGCTGTTTTTT.